Below are 20 T cell receptor beta chains sequenced from a single sample in a study of tumor-infiltrating lymphocytes in primary liver carcinoma. Starting material of 450 to 500 ng total RNA yielded TCR beta cDNA via a constant-region primer. Employing slightly modified ARM-PCR, three nested multiplex PCR rounds were run, and these gave rise to the TCR beta libraries. In the first two PCR rounds, TRBV1-TRBV30 forward primers were paired with a C-beta reverse primer, and each round lasted approximately 9 cycles. TCRdb independently ran MiXCR on the multiplex PCR reads; one entry per CDR3 protein. The table includes some 110,000 distinct CDR3 sequences, roughly three fifths detected once. The study co-extracted DNA and RNA from around 20-30 mg of unsorted bulk tissue. Material for sequencing was liver tumor tissue from sampling region 3. Described subset: tumor region T3, left-lateral pole. The receptor source for this set is a woman aged 60-70 years with primary liver carcinoma and hepatitis B virus infection.

The rearrangement links TRBV10-3 to TRBJ2-1; TRBD2 matches at 10 bases. V lost 10 bases to trimming and J lost 0 bases; unmatched junction nucleotides: 12. Per the germline V gene, CDR1 is ENHRY and CDR2 is SYGVKD. CDR3 size: 17 residues. CDR3 sequence reads: CATTGGLADHSYNEQFF. CDR3 in DNA: TGTGCCACGACCGGAGGACTAGCGGACCACTCCTACAATGAGCAGTTCTTC.

This clonotype appeared a single time. A read error may account for a junction end that differs from germline. The rearrangement links TRBV11-2 to TRBJ2-1; TRBD2 is a possible D gene (5 bases). CDR1 is SGHAT and CDR2 is FQNNGV in the germline V gene. This CDR3 spans 13 amino acids. In DNA, the CDR3 is TGTGCCGGCAACTTAGGACTTACCAATGGGCAGTTCTTC. Protein sequence: CAGNLGLTNGQFF.

This clonotype has a single count. A much larger clone lies one base from this, so it may be a read error. V and J are TRBV12-3 or TRBV12-4 and TRBJ2-6; D might be TRBD1 (5 bases). The CDR3 contains 13 residues. DNA for the CDR3: TGTGCCAGCAGGCTGTCTGGGGCCAACGTCCCGACTTTC. Its translation is CASRLSGANVPTF.

Details on this clonotype: The conserved phenylalanine or tryptophan is not found at the CDR3 terminus, so this likely reflects a read error. The chain links TRBV10-2 to TRBJ1-6; D is ambiguous. CDR1 is WSHSY, CDR2 SAAADI, per germline. V lost 6 bases and J 6 bases, leaving 12 bases between the germline ends. This CDR3 is built from 14 residues. The CDR3 loop reads CASRSGEGNSPLHL. CDR3 DNA sequence: TGCGCCAGCAGATCTGGAGAGGGTAATTCACCCCTCCACCTT.

The rearrangement links TRBV7-9 to TRBJ2-2, with TRBD1 matching 7 bases. The CDR3 contains 18 residues. V trimming: 2 bases; J trimming: 0 bases; junction bases outside the gene matches: 9. Germline-derived CDR1 and CDR2 are SEHNR and FQNEAQ (reference sequence). DNA for the CDR3: TGTGCCAGCAGCTTACACCACGGGGACAGAGCGAACACCGGGGAGCTGTTTTTT. Protein sequence: CASSLHHGDRANTGELFF.

As regards this clonotype: A clone one base away is much larger, so this may be a read error. This chain uses TRBV13 with TRBJ1-1; D perhaps matches TRBD1 (6 bases). Trimming shortened V by 1 base and J by 4 bases, and 16 bases separated the two germline ends. Germline CDR1 PRHDT, CDR2 FYEKMQ (reference sequence). CDR3 length: 16 residues. The chain's CDR3 is CASSLVLGHQSTEAFF. The CDR3 bases are TGTGCCAGCAGCTTAGTCCTGGGACACCAGAGCACTGAAGCTTTCTTT.

This chain links TRBV4-2 with TRBJ1-5; no clear D gene. V dropped 0 bases and J dropped 6 bases, with 18 bases sitting between them. The germline V gene encodes CDR1 LGHNA and CDR2 YNFKEQ. This CDR3 region has 17 residues. The CDR3 DNA sequence: TGTGCCAGCAGCCAAGACCCCGGACGGGAGTTGGGTCAGCCCCAGCATTTT. It yields the protein CASSQDPGRELGQPQHF.

This clonotype was seen a few times. One base away lies a much larger clone, so this may be a sequencing read error. The V call is TRBV6-5, the J call TRBJ1-1; unclear D gene. The germline V gene has CDR1 MNHEY and CDR2 SVGAGI. V lost 6 bases and J lost 10, with 12 bases in between. The CDR3 sequence is 11 residues long. The CDR3 loop reads CASRRKKGAFF. In nucleotides, the CDR3 is TGTGCCAGCAGACGCAAGAAGGGAGCTTTCTTT.

The chain joins TRBV11-3 to TRBJ2-3; D is undetermined. The V end was cut by 9 bases, the J end by 2 bases, with 15 bases between. The V gene's germline CDR1 is SGHNT and CDR2 YENEEA. The length of the CDR3 is 14 residues. The CDR3 DNA is TGTGCCAGTAGCCACCGTCCTGCCACAGATACGCAGTATTTT. This sequence encodes CASSHRPATDTQYF.

With respect to this clonotype: One end of the junction fails to match germline, which may point to a read error. The genes are TRBV11-2 and TRBJ1-6, with no clear D. This CDR3 is 13 amino acids long. The germline gives CDR1 SGHAT, CDR2 FQNNGV. The CDR3 sequence: CASSYVMSSSLHF. The DNA for the CDR3 is TGTGCCAGCAGCTATGTAATGAGTTCATCCCTCCACTTT.

Points on this clonotype: At one end the junction does not follow the germline gene, possibly because of a read error. The chain employs TRBV5-1 and TRBJ2-1; TRBD1 matches 8 bases. There are 15 residues in the CDR3. Germline V lookup: CDR1 SGHRS, CDR2 YFSETQ. The CDR3 DNA is TGCGCCAGCAGCTTGGATCAGGGGGCGTTCAATGAGCTGTTCTTC. Protein sequence: CASSLDQGAFNELFF.

Of note for this clonotype: A junction end diverges from the germline sequence, so it may reflect a read error. The rearrangement links TRBV12-3 or TRBV12-4 to TRBJ2-1; 10 nucleotides line up with TRBD2. This CDR3 is built from 18 residues. The CDR3, as DNA: TGTGCCAGCAGTTCCACTCCCGGACTAGCGGTGTCCTACAGTGAGCAGTTCTTT. This translates into CASSSTPGLAVSYSEQFF.

The CDR3 here is CASSVGVAGDPDTQYF. The CDR3 DNA follows: TGTGCCAGCAGCGTAGGGGTAGCGGGGGACCCAGATACGCAGTATTTT. This sequence joins TRBV9 and TRBJ2-3; 9 nucleotides align to TRBD2. Germline CDR1 is SGDLS and CDR2 is YYNGEE. CDR3 length equals 16 residues. After removal of 0 bases from V and 4 bases from J, the junction contained 6 bases not matched to a gene.

On this clonotype itself: This may be a read error, as it is one base from a much larger clone. The chain has TRBV7-9 and TRBJ1-5; D is undetermined. Germline values: CDR1 SEHNR, CDR2 FQNEAQ (reference sequence). The CDR3 runs 13 residues. The CDR3 bases are TGTACCAGCAGCTTAGTGGCGGATCAGCCCCAGCATTTT. Its protein product is CTSSLVADQPQHF.

This clonotype was observed a handful of times. The conserved phenylalanine or tryptophan normally closing the CDR3 is absent here, so this likely arose from a read error. The chain links TRBV30 to TRBJ1-2, with D perhaps matching TRBD1 (6 bases). V gave up 0 bases and J gave up 4 bases, with 18 bases separating them. Germline lookup yields CDR1 GTSNPN and CDR2 SVGIG (reference sequence). CDR3 length: 16 residues. CDR3 sequence reads: CAWSVSQGVHIYGYTL. In DNA form, the CDR3 reads TGTGCCTGGAGTGTTTCACAGGGAGTCCACATCTATGGCTACACCCTC.

With regard to this clonotype: The junction and the germline gene differ at one end; a read error may be behind it. The chain combines TRBV11-1 with TRBJ2-7; possible D gene TRBD2, 6 bases. The germline V gene has CDR1 SGHAT and CDR2 FQDESV (reference sequence). The CDR3 is 14 amino acids. The CDR3 loop is CTSSLRRGAHEQYF. The DNA of the CDR3 is TGTACCAGCAGCTTACGCCGCGGGGCCCACGAGCAGTACTTC.

Comments on this clonotype: This may be a read error: a much more frequent sequence differs by one nucleotide. The missing conserved phenylalanine or tryptophan at the end of this CDR3 makes a read error likely. The CDR3 nucleotides read TGTGCCAGCAGCCCCCAGGGGGTGTGGGCCAATGAGCAGTTCTCC. This encodes CASSPQGVWANEQFS. This chain connects TRBV14 to TRBJ2-1; 7 bases are a match to TRBD1. J was trimmed by 6 bases and V by 4 bases; bases with no gene match: 9. The CDR3 has 15 amino acids. CDR1 and CDR2 (germline): SGHDN, FVKESK.

The table lists this clonotype with a few counts. The V and J genes are TRBV7-9 and TRBJ1-4; TRBD1 matches at 7 bases. CDR1 and CDR2 (germline): SEHNR, FQNEAQ (reference sequence). The junction had 11 bases not matched to a gene; V was cut back by 2 bases and J by 5 bases. This CDR3 has 17 residues. CDR3 in DNA: TGTGCCAGCAGCTTATTAGGGTCCGGGACAGCAAATGAAAAACTGTTTTTT. As protein: CASSLLGSGTANEKLFF.

Turning to this clonotype: A much more abundant neighbour one base away suggests this may be a read error. The rearrangement uses TRBV7-8 and TRBJ1-2; weak D call: TRBD1 (5 bases). Germline-derived CDR1 and CDR2 are SGHVS and FQNEAQ. V lost 1 base and J 2 bases, leaving 11 bases between the germline ends. The CDR3 has 15 amino acids. CDR3 loop: CASSLVSGPNYGYTF. CDR3 DNA sequence: TGTGCCAGCAGCTTAGTGTCGGGACCCAACTATGGCTACACCTTC.

With respect to this clonotype: A much larger clone sits a single nucleotide away, making a read error possible. This chain joins TRBV5-4 and TRBJ1-1; no definite D call. Germline assignment: CDR1 SGHNT and CDR2 YYREEE (reference sequence). Trimming removed 4 bases at V and 0 bases at J, with 10 bases between. CDR3 length equals 14 residues. The CDR3 sequence is CASSPRAMNTEAFF. CDR3 nucleotide sequence: TGTGCCAGCAGCCCACGGGCCATGAACACTGAAGCTTTCTTT. Full variable domain (missing parts from reference TRBV5-4 and TRBJ1-1): ETGVTQSPTHLIKTRGQQVTLRCSSQSGHNTVSWYQQALGQGPQFIFQYYREEENGRGNFPPRFSGLQFPNYSSELNVNALELDDSALYLCASSPRAMNTEAFFGQGTRLTVV.